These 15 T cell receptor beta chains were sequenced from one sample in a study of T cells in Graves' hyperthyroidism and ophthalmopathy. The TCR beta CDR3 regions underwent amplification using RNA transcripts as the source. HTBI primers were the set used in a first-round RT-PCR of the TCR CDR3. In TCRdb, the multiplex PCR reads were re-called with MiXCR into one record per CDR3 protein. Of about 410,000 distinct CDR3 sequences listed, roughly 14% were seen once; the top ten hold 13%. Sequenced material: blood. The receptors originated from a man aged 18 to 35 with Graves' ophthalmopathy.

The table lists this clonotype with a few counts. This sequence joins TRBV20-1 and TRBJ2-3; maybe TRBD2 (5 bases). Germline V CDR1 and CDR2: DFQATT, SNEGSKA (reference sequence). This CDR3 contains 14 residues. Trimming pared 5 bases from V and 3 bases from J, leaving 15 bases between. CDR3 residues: CSACPSLGTDTQYF. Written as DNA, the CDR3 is TGCAGTGCTTGCCCTAGCCTGGGGACAGATACGCAGTATTTT.

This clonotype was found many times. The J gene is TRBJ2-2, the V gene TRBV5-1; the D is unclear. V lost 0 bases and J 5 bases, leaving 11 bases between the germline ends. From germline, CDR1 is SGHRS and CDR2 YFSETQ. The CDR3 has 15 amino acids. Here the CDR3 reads CASSLGASHTGELFF. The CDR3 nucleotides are TGCGCCAGCAGCTTGGGGGCCAGTCATACCGGGGAGCTGTTTTTT.

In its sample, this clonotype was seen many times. This CDR3 reads CATAVRGPDTQYF. The CDR3 DNA reads as TGTGCCACCGCGGTTAGGGGGCCGGATACGCAGTATTTT. The V call is TRBV2, the J call TRBJ2-3, with 7 bases that match TRBD1. CDR3 length: 13 residues. V lost 10 bases, J lost 6 bases, and 10 bases stayed unmatched. CDR1 and CDR2 from the germline V gene are SNHLY and FYNNEI. Variable domain in full (rest from reference TRBV2 and TRBJ2-3): EPEVTQTPSHQVTQMGQEVILRCVPISNHLYFYWYRQILGQKVEFLVSFYNNEISEKSEIFDDQFSVERPDGSNFTLKIRSTKLEDSAMYFCATAVRGPDTQYFGPGTRLTVL.

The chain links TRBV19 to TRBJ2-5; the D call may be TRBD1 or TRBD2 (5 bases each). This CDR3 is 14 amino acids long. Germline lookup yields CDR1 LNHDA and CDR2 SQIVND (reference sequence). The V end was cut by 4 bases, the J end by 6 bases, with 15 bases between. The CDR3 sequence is CASSTRGLGQTQYF. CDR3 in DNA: TGTGCCAGTAGTACCCGCGGACTGGGGCAGACCCAGTACTTC.

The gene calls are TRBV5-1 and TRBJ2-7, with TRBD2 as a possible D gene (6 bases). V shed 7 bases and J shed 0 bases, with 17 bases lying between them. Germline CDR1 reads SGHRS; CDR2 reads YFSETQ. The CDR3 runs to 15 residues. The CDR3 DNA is TGCGCCAGCGGATGGGCGGGACCCCCCTCCTACGAGCAGTACTTC. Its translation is CASGWAGPPSYEQYF.

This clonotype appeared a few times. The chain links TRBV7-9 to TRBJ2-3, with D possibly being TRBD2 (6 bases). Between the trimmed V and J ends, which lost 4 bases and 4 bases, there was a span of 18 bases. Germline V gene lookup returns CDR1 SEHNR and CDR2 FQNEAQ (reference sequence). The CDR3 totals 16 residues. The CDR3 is CASSSHPTSRADTQYF. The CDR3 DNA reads TGTGCCAGCAGCTCTCACCCCACTAGCCGGGCAGATACGCAGTATTTT.

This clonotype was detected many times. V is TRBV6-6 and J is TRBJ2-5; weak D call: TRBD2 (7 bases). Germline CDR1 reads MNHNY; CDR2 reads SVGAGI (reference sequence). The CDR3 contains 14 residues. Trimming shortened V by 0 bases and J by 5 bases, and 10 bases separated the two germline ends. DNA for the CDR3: TGTGCCAGCAGTTACTCGGGGGGGCGCGAGACCCAGTACTTC. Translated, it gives CASSYSGGRETQYF.

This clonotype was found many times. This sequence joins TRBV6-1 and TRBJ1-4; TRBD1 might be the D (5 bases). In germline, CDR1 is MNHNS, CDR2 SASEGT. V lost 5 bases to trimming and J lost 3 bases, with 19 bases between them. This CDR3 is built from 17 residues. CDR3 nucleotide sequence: TGTGCCAGCAGTCGCTTCCCGGGACGGCGATCTAATGAAAAACTGTTTTTT. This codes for CASSRFPGRRSNEKLFF.

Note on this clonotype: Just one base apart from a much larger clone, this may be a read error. The CDR3 bases are TGTACTAGTGGTTTGGTAGAAGGTGGCTACACCTTC. Translating gives CTSGLVEGGYTF. The chain recombines TRBV12-5 with TRBJ1-2; D is unclear. Germline-derived CDR1 and CDR2 are LGHNT and FRNRAP. The CDR3 runs to 12 residues.

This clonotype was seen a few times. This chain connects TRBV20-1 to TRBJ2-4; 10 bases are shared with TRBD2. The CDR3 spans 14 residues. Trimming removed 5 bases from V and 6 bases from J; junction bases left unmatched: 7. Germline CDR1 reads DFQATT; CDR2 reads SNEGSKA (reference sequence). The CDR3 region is CSASPAGGGNIQYF. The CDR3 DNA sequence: TGCAGTGCTTCCCCAGCGGGGGGGGGAAACATTCAGTACTTC.

This CDR3 is CASTPMIGSGNTIYF. The CDR3, as DNA: TGTGCCAGCACCCCTATGATAGGCTCTGGAAACACCATATATTTT. The chain carries TRBV6-1 and TRBJ1-3, with D unresolved. Germline lookup yields CDR1 MNHNS and CDR2 SASEGT. With 7 bases removed from V and 0 bases from J, the gap between germline ends came to 13 bases. CDR3 length: 15 amino acids.

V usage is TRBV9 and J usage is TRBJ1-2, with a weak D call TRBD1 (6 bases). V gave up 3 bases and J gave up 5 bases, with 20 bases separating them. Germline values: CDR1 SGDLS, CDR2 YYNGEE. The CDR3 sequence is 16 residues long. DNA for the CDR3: TGTGCCAGCAGCGATGACAGGCAGGGCCGGGGGTATGGCTACACCTTC. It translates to CASSDDRQGRGYGYTF.

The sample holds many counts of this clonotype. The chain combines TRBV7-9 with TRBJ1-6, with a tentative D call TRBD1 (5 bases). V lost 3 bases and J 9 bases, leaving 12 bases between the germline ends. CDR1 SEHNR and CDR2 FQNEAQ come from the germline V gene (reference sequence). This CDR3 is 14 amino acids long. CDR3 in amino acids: CASSFEQRGSPLHF. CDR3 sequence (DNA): TGTGCCAGCAGCTTCGAACAGAGGGGTTCACCCCTCCACTTT.

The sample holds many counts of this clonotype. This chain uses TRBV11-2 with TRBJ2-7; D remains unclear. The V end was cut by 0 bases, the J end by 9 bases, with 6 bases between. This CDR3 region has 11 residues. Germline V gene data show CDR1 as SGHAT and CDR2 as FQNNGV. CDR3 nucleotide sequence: TGTGCCAGCAGCTTAGAGGGCGGGCAGTACTTC. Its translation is CASSLEGGQYF.

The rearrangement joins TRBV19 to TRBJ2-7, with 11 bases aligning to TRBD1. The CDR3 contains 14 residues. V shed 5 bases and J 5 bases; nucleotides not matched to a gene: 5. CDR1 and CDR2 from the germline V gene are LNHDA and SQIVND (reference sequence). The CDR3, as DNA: TGTGCCAGTAGTCCCCGGACAGGGGGCGACGAGCAGTACTTC. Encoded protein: CASSPRTGGDEQYF.